These 25 T cell receptor beta chains share one sample of origin, sequenced in a study of cytomegalovirus exposure and HLA in healthy donors. The PCR contained 60 Vbeta and 13 Jbeta primers. This table comes from immunoSEQ multiplex PCR, and its TCRdb copy is limited to in-frame clones, with some not included. The table for this sample gives 80,000 or so clones. The specimen sequenced was PBMCs. These receptors were taken from a woman aged 25 to 45 in good health and CMV-seronegative.

The V and J genes are TRBV6-1 and TRBJ2-1, with D tentatively TRBD1 (6 bases). Trimming took 0 bases from V and 7 from J, leaving 13 bases between them. CDR3 size: 15 residues. Germline assignment: CDR1 MNHNS and CDR2 SASEGT. CDR3 bases: TGTGCCAGCAGTGAAGCCAGGGGAGTGAGAAATGAGCAGTTCTTC. The encoded protein is CASSEARGVRNEQFF.

The V call is TRBV30, the J call TRBJ1-1, with D perhaps TRBD1 (6 bases). Germline CDR1 GTSNPN, CDR2 SVGIG (reference sequence). V dropped 2 bases and J dropped 2 bases, with 15 bases sitting between them. This CDR3 is 15 amino acids long. This CDR3 reads CAWSITGTPNTEAFF. CDR3 coding DNA: TGTGCCTGGAGTATAACAGGGACACCAAACACTGAAGCTTTCTTT. The variable domain in full, with the rest retrieved from reference TRBV30 and TRBJ1-1, is SQTIHQWPATLVQPVGSPLSLECTVEGTSNPNLYWYRQAAGRGLQLLFYSVGIGQISSEVPQNLSASRPQDRQFILSSKKLLLSDSGFYLCAWSITGTPNTEAFFGQGTRLTVV.

This chain connects TRBV6-5 to TRBJ2-3, with 7 nucleotides matching TRBD1. V was pared by 5 bases and J by 0 bases, with 2 bases of the junction left unmatched. The V gene's germline CDR1 is MNHEY and CDR2 SVGAGI. This CDR3 spans 14 amino acids. CDR3 DNA sequence: TGTGCCAGCAGTGGGGGACAGAGCACAGATACGCAGTATTTT. Protein: CASSGGQSTDTQYF.

As for this clone: This sample includes further DNA sequences coding for the same CDR3. The rearrangement joins TRBV29-1 to TRBJ2-3; a possible D gene is TRBD1 (6 bases). Trimming shortened V by 6 bases and J by 5 bases, and 18 bases separated the two germline ends. Germline V gene data show CDR1 as SQVTM and CDR2 as ANQGSEA. The CDR3 extends over 14 amino acids. CDR3 DNA sequence: TGCAGCGTCGGGCTTAAGGGGGTTTTAGATACGCAGTATTTT. It codes for CSVGLKGVLDTQYF.

The J gene is TRBJ1-6, the V gene TRBV7-2; the D is unclear. Trimming took 5 bases from V and 1 from J, leaving 12 bases between them. CDR1 is SGHTA and CDR2 is FQGNSA in the germline V gene. This CDR3 spans 16 amino acids. CDR3 amino acids: CASSRFAGSYNSPLHF. The CDR3 DNA reads as TGTGCCAGCAGCCGTTTCGCGGGGTCCTATAATTCACCCCTCCACTTT.

This chain connects TRBV5-4 to TRBJ2-5; a weak D match, TRBD1 (6 bases). This CDR3 contains 14 residues. Germline V gives CDR1 SGHNT, CDR2 YYREEE (reference sequence). The V gene lost 4 bases and the J gene lost 4 bases, with 14 bases spanning the gap. The CDR3 DNA reads TGTGCCAGCAGCAAAACAGGGATTCGAGAGACCCAGTACTTC. Translation gives CASSKTGIRETQYF. Based on the CDR3 plus reference TRBV5-4 and TRBJ2-5, the full variable domain is ETGVTQSPTHLIKTRGQQVTLRCSSQSGHNTVSWYQQALGQGPQFIFQYYREEENGRGNFPPRFSGLQFPNYSSELNVNALELDDSALYLCASSKTGIRETQYFGPGTRLLVL.

V usage is TRBV6-1 and J usage is TRBJ2-7; TRBD1 matches 8 bases. The length of the CDR3 is 16 residues. Germline CDR1 MNHNS, CDR2 SASEGT. The V and J ends lost 0 bases and 4 bases, in that order; junction bases with no gene match: 8. The CDR3 nucleotides are TGTGCCAGCAGTGAAGCTATAGGACAGGGTACGTACGAGCAGTACTTC. Translated, it gives CASSEAIGQGTYEQYF.

J is TRBJ2-7 and V is TRBV27, with 7 bases that match TRBD2. The length of the CDR3 is 18 residues. Germline values: CDR1 MNHEY, CDR2 SMNVEV (reference sequence). Unmatched junction bases numbered 17, after V lost 4 bases and J lost 2 bases. CDR3 DNA: TGTGCCAGCAGTTCAAACCAATACGGACGGACTAGTCCCTACGAGCAGTACTTC. It codes for CASSSNQYGRTSPYEQYF.

The rearrangement joins TRBV29-1 to TRBJ1-1, with 7 bases fitting TRBD1. CDR1 is SQVTM and CDR2 is ANQGSEA in the germline V gene. The CDR3 is 13 amino acids. V shed 4 bases and J 2 bases; nucleotides not matched to a gene: 4. The CDR3 region has the DNA TGCAGCGTTGCAGACAGGGTTAACACTGAAGCTTTCTTT. Its translation: CSVADRVNTEAFF.

The chain joins TRBV7-2 to TRBJ2-1; TRBD1 agrees at 9 bases. The CDR3 is 15 residues long. Germline V gene lookup returns CDR1 SGHTA and CDR2 FQGNSA. V lost 5 bases and J lost 7; bases outside the gene matches: 9. The CDR3 DNA is TGTGCCAGCAGCGCCCGGGACAGGGTAATGAATGAGCAGTTCTTC. It translates to CASSARDRVMNEQFF.

The V call is TRBV19, the J call TRBJ1-5; TRBD1 matches 10 bases. The CDR3 is 17 amino acids. The germline V gene encodes CDR1 LNHDA and CDR2 SQIVND (reference sequence). V dropped 5 bases and J dropped 2; count of bases not matched to a gene: 9. This CDR3 is CASSRGFGTGGNQPQHF. Written as DNA, the CDR3 is TGTGCCAGTAGTCGGGGGTTCGGGACAGGGGGCAATCAGCCCCAGCATTTT.

The J gene is TRBJ1-2, the V gene TRBV5-4, with 9 bases fitting TRBD1. Germline V gene data show CDR1 as SGHNT and CDR2 as YYREEE (reference sequence). V was pared by 0 bases and J by 4 bases, with 13 bases of the junction left unmatched. The CDR3 has 18 amino acids. Here the CDR3 reads CASSLGGQGGRAFYGYTF. DNA of the CDR3: TGTGCCAGCAGCTTGGGGGGACAGGGTGGAAGGGCCTTCTATGGCTACACCTTC.

V and J are TRBV5-1 and TRBJ2-3; 9 nucleotides align to TRBD1. Germline CDR1 SGHRS, CDR2 YFSETQ. The CDR3 has 14 amino acids. V lost 0 bases and J lost 6; bases outside the gene matches: 2. This CDR3 reads CASSLAGQGDTQYF. CDR3 DNA sequence: TGCGCCAGCAGCTTGGCGGGACAGGGCGATACGCAGTATTTT.

The chain links TRBV7-6 to TRBJ2-1; TRBD2 matches at 8 bases. Germline CDR1 SGHVS, CDR2 FNYEAQ. The CDR3 is made up of 16 amino acids. With V trimmed by 1 base and J by 10 bases, 12 bases remained unmatched. The CDR3: CASSLGGGSGAGEQFF. In DNA form, the CDR3 reads TGTGCCAGCAGCTTAGGGGGGGGTAGCGGGGCAGGGGAGCAGTTCTTC.

The chain employs TRBV5-1 and TRBJ1-1, with 9 positions matching TRBD1. The length of the CDR3 is 14 residues. With V trimmed by 3 bases and J by 4 bases, 4 bases remained unmatched. The germline gives CDR1 SGHRS, CDR2 YFSETQ. CDR3 nucleotide sequence: TGCGCCAGCAGCTCGACAGGGGGGAGCACTGAAGCTTTCTTT. Protein product: CASSSTGGSTEAFF.

The chain uses TRBV30 and TRBJ2-3; TRBD1 aligns across 8 bases. Trimming removed 1 base from V and 0 bases from J; junction bases left unmatched: 15. CDR1 is GTSNPN and CDR2 is SVGIG in the germline V gene (reference sequence). CDR3 size: 19 residues. CDR3 amino acids: CAWSAWTGMGPMSTDTQYF. CDR3 sequence (DNA): TGTGCCTGGAGTGCCTGGACAGGGATGGGGCCCATGAGCACAGATACGCAGTATTTT.

The V call is TRBV13, the J call TRBJ2-7, with a weak D call TRBD1 (6 bases). CDR3 size: 15 residues. Between the trimmed V and J ends, which lost 0 bases and 0 bases, there was a span of 9 bases. Germline V gene data show CDR1 as PRHDT and CDR2 as FYEKMQ (reference sequence). Here the CDR3 reads CASSLGGHLSYEQYF. CDR3 coding DNA: TGTGCCAGCAGCTTAGGGGGACACCTCTCCTACGAGCAGTACTTC.

The rearrangement uses TRBV4-1 and TRBJ2-1, with 8 bases that match TRBD2. Germline V gene data show CDR1 as MGHRA and CDR2 as YSYEKL. CDR3 size: 17 residues. The J segment lost 7 bases and the V segment lost 4 bases, leaving 15 bases of the junction unmatched. CDR3 bases: TGCGCCAGCAGCCCCTCCCCCTCAGCGGGAGCGGGGAATGAGCAGTTCTTC. It codes for CASSPSPSAGAGNEQFF.

The chain has TRBV5-1 and TRBJ2-4, with 8 bases aligning to TRBD2. The CDR3 extends over 18 amino acids. Germline V CDR1 and CDR2: SGHRS, YFSETQ. The junction had 14 bases not matched to a gene; V was cut back by 3 bases and J by 3 bases. In DNA, the CDR3 is TGCGCCAGCAGCTGGGCCCTCAGCGGGAGACAAGGCAAAAACATTCAGTACTTC. It yields the protein CASSWALSGRQGKNIQYF.

The chain employs TRBV19 and TRBJ2-1; 13 bases match TRBD2. With 8 bases clipped from V and 4 bases from J, the junction kept 2 bases outside the gene matches. CDR1 and CDR2 from the germline V gene are LNHDA and SQIVND (reference sequence). The CDR3 is made up of 14 amino acids. The DNA of the CDR3 is TGTGCCAGTCAACTAGCGGGAGGGTACAATGAGCAGTTCTTC. This codes for CASQLAGGYNEQFF.

The chain carries TRBV4-1 and TRBJ2-1, with 10 bases identical to TRBD2. Trimming at V came to 5 bases and at J to 3 bases, leaving 4 bases not matched to a gene. Germline V lookup: CDR1 MGHRA, CDR2 YSYEKL. This CDR3 contains 15 residues. CDR3 nucleotides: TGCGCCAGCAGCAAAGGACTAGCGGACTACAATGAGCAGTTCTTC. It yields the protein CASSKGLADYNEQFF.

The chain couples TRBV11-2 to TRBJ1-1; the D is unclear. The CDR3 covers 13 residues. Germline V lookup: CDR1 SGHAT, CDR2 FQNNGV. Trimming removed 3 bases at V and 1 base at J, with 6 bases between. Written as DNA, the CDR3 is TGTGCCAGCAGCTTCCAACAGAACACTGAAGCTTTCTTT. It yields the protein CASSFQQNTEAFF.

The rearrangement uses TRBV5-1 and TRBJ2-1, with a weak D call TRBD2 (5 bases). The CDR3 is made up of 13 amino acids. CDR1 and CDR2 (germline): SGHRS, YFSETQ. V lost 4 bases and J lost 6, with 11 bases in between. In DNA, the CDR3 is TGCGCCAGCAGCCTCCTAGGGAGCAATGAGCAGTTCTTC. Translated: CASSLLGSNEQFF.

This rearrangement joins TRBV30 to TRBJ2-7, with D perhaps TRBD1 (7 bases). The CDR3 extends over 11 amino acids. The V and J ends lost 5 bases and 11 bases respectively, with 16 bases between them. CDR1 is GTSNPN and CDR2 is SVGIG in the germline V gene (reference sequence). The DNA for the CDR3 is TGTGCCTGGGGAGGGACAGCAAAGGAGTACTTC. It specifies CAWGGTAKEYF.

The V call is TRBV9, the J call TRBJ2-2, with no clear D. Trimming stripped 0 bases from V and 4 bases from J, with 7 bases between. Germline V gene lookup returns CDR1 SGDLS and CDR2 YYNGEE. This CDR3 has 14 amino acids. CDR3 sequence: CASSVVGSTGELFF. The CDR3 DNA follows: TGTGCCAGCAGCGTAGTTGGCAGCACCGGGGAGCTGTTTTTT.